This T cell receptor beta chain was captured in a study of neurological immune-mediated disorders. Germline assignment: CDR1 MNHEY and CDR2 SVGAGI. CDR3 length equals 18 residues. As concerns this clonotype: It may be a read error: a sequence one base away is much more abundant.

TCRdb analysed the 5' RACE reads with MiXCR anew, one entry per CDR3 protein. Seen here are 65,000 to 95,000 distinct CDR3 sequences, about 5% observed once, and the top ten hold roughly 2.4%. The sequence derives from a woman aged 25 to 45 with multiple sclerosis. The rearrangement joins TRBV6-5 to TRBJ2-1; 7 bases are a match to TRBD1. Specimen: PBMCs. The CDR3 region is CATSNGLEGVRGQDEQFF. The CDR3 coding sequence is TGTGCCACCAGTAATGGCCTAGAGGGAGTTAGGGGGCAAGATGAGCAGTTCTTC.